Sequencing of this TCR beta chain was carried out in a study of T cells after yellow fever vaccination. TCRdb re-called the 5' RACE reads through MiXCR, storing one row per CDR3 protein. Among 300,000 or so distinct CDR3 sequences listed, around 8.1% were seen once. In this sample, this clonotype turned up many times. The V and J ends lost 5 bases and 7 bases, in that order; junction bases with no gene match: 10. In germline, CDR1 is SGHTA, CDR2 FQGNSA. This CDR3 has 15 amino acids. This chain uses TRBV7-2 with TRBJ2-7, with 11 nucleotides matching TRBD2. Sequencing used PBMCs, obtained around 45 days after the first yellow fever vaccination. This TCR was recovered from a man aged 18 to 29 who received the YFV17D yellow fever vaccine. CDR3 region: CASSPLLAGGWEQYF. The CDR3 region has the DNA TGTGCCAGCAGCCCACTCCTAGCGGGGGGTTGGGAGCAGTACTTC.